This T cell receptor (beta chain) was sequenced during a study of radiation and T cells in renal cell carcinoma. Only a few counts were recorded for this clone. Its target is not known. J was trimmed by 0 bases and V by 5 bases; bases with no gene match: 3. The CDR3 totals 15 residues. Germline V gene sequence: CDR1 LNHDA, CDR2 SQIVND (reference sequence). General study points: Baseline intratumoral clonotype presence is unknown without pretreatment biopsies.

TCRdb's table, derived via immunoSEQ multiplex PCR, lists solely in-frame clones and lacks some. The sample has some 76,000 clones; about 81% are singletons. Time point specified: blood 2 weeks post-SBRT. Treatment noted: 15 Gy SBRT to primary tumor, nephrectomy 4 weeks later. After SBRT, blood was collected at 2 and 4 weeks, plus baseline. The sample consisted of blood, taken from a patient whose treatment included radiotherapy and nephrectomy. This clonotype originated in a man aged 60-69 years with renal cell carcinoma. This rearrangement joins TRBV19 to TRBJ1-4; 7 bases are shared with TRBD1. The CDR3 nucleotides are TGTGCCAGTAGTGTCGGGACAGCAACTAATGAAAAACTGTTTTTT. It yields the protein CASSVGTATNEKLFF.